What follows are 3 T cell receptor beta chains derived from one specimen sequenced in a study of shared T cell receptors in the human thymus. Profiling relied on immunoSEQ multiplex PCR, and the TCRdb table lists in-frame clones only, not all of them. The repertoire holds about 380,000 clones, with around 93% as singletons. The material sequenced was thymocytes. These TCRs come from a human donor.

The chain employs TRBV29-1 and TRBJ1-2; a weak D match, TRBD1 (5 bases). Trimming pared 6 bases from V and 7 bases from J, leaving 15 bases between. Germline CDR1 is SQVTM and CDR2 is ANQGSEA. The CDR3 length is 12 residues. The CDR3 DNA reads TGCAGCGTGCAGGGAGGGCTAGGTGGCTACACCTTC. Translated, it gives CSVQGGLGGYTF.

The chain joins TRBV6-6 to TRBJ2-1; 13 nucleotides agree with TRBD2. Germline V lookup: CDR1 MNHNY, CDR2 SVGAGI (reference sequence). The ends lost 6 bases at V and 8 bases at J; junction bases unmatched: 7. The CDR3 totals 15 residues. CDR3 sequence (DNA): TGTGCCAGCAGGACTAGCGGGAGGAGGGGGGATGAGCAGTTCTTC. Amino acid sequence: CASRTSGRRGDEQFF.

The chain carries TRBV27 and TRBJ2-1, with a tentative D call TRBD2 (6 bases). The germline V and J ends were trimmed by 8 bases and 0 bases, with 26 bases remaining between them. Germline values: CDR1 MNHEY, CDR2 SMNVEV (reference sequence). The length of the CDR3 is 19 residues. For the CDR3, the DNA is TGTGCCAGCCTTACACGGGGGACGGGGGATCGCAGCTCCTACAATGAGCAGTTCTTC. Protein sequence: CASLTRGTGDRSSYNEQFF.